This entry describes one T cell receptor (beta chain). Authors' analysis steps: Amplified reference gene primers provided the basis for estimating nucleated cell counts. Sequenced by immunoSEQ multiplex PCR; TCRdb stores in-frame clones only, minus some. Clonal size and the V and J genes are those of that table, whereas D and trimming came from the DNA. The profile covers some 250,000 clones, with about 88% appearing a single time and 0.9% to 1% taken by the ten largest. This entry is derived from a study of blood T cell repertoires in COVID-19. Looking at the study overall: Samples taken during acute and convalescent COVID-19 were collected in the United States, Italy and Spain.

The TCR was taken from a woman aged 40 to 50 who had recovered from COVID-19. The sequenced sample consisted of peripheral blood.

The CDR3 region has the DNA TGTGCCAGTAGTACGGGACAGGGGTATGGCACTGAAGCTTTCTTT. This gives the protein CASSTGQGYGTEAFF. The V gene is TRBV19, the J gene TRBJ1-1; the match to TRBD1 covers 10 bases. This CDR3 comprises 15 residues. Germline CDR1 and CDR2: LNHDA and SQIVND (reference sequence). V was clipped by 4 bases and J by 4 bases; unmatched bases: 6.